Below, 28 T cell receptor beta chains from the same sample are listed, as sequenced in a study of blood T cell repertoires in COVID-19. Here immunoSEQ multiplex PCR was the method, and the copy in TCRdb shows in-frame clones only, minus some. The data contain about 160,000 clones, approximately 85% of them singletons. The sequencing sample was made of peripheral blood. The source of these receptors is a man between 60 and 70 years old with active or convalescent COVID-19.

Remarks on this clone: A junction boundary mismatches the germline segment, possibly from a read error. The chain combines TRBV18 with TRBJ1-4; TRBD1 might be the D (5 bases). CDR3 length: 15 residues. Germline V gene lookup returns CDR1 KGHSH and CDR2 LQKENI. The CDR3 protein is CASSPQNAGGEKLFF. CDR3 bases: TGTGCCAGCTCCCCACAAAACGCGGGGGGTGAAAAACTGTTTTTT.

The CDR3 loop is CASSSLAQAPSEQYF. CDR3 sequence (DNA): TGTGCCAGCAGCTCCCTGGCCCAAGCGCCGAGCGAGCAGTACTTC. V gene TRBV14 combines with J gene TRBJ2-7, with no clear D. Germline values: CDR1 SGHDN, CDR2 FVKESK. V was cut by 5 bases and J by 6 bases, with 20 bases left in between. The CDR3 has 15 residues.

The genes are TRBV3-1 (or the pseudogene TRBV3-2) and TRBJ2-1; the match to TRBD2 covers 13 bases. Trimming cost V 2 bases and J 7 bases; bases outside gene matches: 8. Germline assignment: CDR1 LGHDT and CDR2 YNNKEL (reference sequence). The length of the CDR3 is 17 residues. The CDR3 here is CASSQKGLAGVLNEQFF. CDR3 nucleotides: TGTGCCAGCAGCCAAAAAGGACTAGCGGGAGTATTGAATGAGCAGTTCTTC.

The chain combines TRBV10-3 with TRBJ1-1; D may be TRBD1 (6 bases). The length of the CDR3 is 15 residues. The germline V gene encodes CDR1 ENHRY and CDR2 SYGVKD. V was clipped by 0 bases and J by 2 bases, with 10 bases between them. The CDR3 bases are TGTGCCATCAGTGAGTCCCCGGGGGGCAACACTGAAGCTTTCTTT. Translation gives CAISESPGGNTEAFF.

This chain joins TRBV5-1 and TRBJ1-6; no definite D call. Per germline, CDR1 SGHRS and CDR2 YFSETQ. The CDR3 totals 14 residues. The V end lost 2 bases, the J end lost 5 bases, and 8 bases lay between the germline ends. CDR3 DNA sequence: TGCGCCAGCAGCTTCCGGTCGGATAATTCACCCCTCCACTTT. This sequence encodes CASSFRSDNSPLHF.

This clone was seen a single time. The chain couples TRBV5-1 to TRBJ1-4; the D is unclear. V lost 4 bases to trimming and J lost 0 bases, with 10 bases between them. The CDR3 has 15 residues. Germline V gene sequence: CDR1 SGHRS, CDR2 YFSETQ. CDR3 nucleotides: TGCGCCAGCAGCCCAACAGCTGCAACTAATGAAAAACTGTTTTTT. This translates into CASSPTAATNEKLFF. The variable domain in full, completed from reference TRBV5-1 and TRBJ1-4, reads KAGVTQTPRYLIKTRGQQVTLSCSPISGHRSVSWYQQTPGQGLQFLFEYFSETQRNKGNFPGRFSGRQFSNSRSEMNVSTLELGDSALYLCASSPTAATNEKLFFGSGTQLSVL.

J is TRBJ2-5 and V is TRBV24-1; 8 bases are a match to TRBD1. CDR3 length equals 16 residues. Unmatched junction bases numbered 8, after V lost 4 bases and J lost 2 bases. Germline CDR1 and CDR2: KGHDR and SFDVKD. The CDR3 nucleotides read TGTGCCACCAGTGACACCTCCCGGACAGGGCAAGAGACCCAGTACTTC. Its protein is CATSDTSRTGQETQYF.

This chain joins TRBV3-1 (or the pseudogene TRBV3-2) and TRBJ2-6, with 9 bases fitting TRBD1. The CDR3 extends over 17 amino acids. Germline assignment: CDR1 LGHDT and CDR2 YNNKEL (reference sequence). After removal of 2 bases from V and 2 bases from J, the junction contained 4 bases not matched to a gene. In DNA, the CDR3 is TGTGCCAGCAGCCAACGAACAGGGGGCGCTGGGGCCAACGTCCTGACTTTC. Amino acid sequence: CASSQRTGGAGANVLTF.

V is TRBV19 and J is TRBJ2-3; 9 bases are shared with TRBD2. The J segment lost 8 bases and the V segment lost 6 bases, leaving 6 bases of the junction unmatched. CDR3 length: 13 residues. CDR1 and CDR2 from the germline V gene are LNHDA and SQIVND (reference sequence). The CDR3 is CASSLAGMGTQYF. CDR3 nucleotides: TGTGCCAGTAGCCTAGCGGGAATGGGTACGCAGTATTTT.

The gene calls are TRBV3-1 (or the pseudogene TRBV3-2) and TRBJ2-7, with D perhaps TRBD2 (6 bases). V lost 4 bases and J lost 7, with 20 bases in between. The V gene's germline CDR1 is LGHDT and CDR2 YNNKEL (reference sequence). There are 15 residues in the CDR3. The CDR3 DNA follows: TGTGCCAGCAGCCCAGATCTACAGGCTGGGGGGGAGCAGTACTTC. As protein: CASSPDLQAGGEQYF.

The V call is TRBV5-1, the J call TRBJ2-5; 9 bases are shared with TRBD2. V gave up 4 bases and J gave up 4 bases; unmatched junction bases: 5. The V gene's germline CDR1 is SGHRS and CDR2 YFSETQ. The CDR3 runs to 14 residues. Here the CDR3 reads CASSEGLATETQYF. DNA for the CDR3: TGCGCCAGCAGCGAGGGACTAGCTACAGAGACCCAGTACTTC.

The table lists this clone with a few counts. The genes are TRBV28 and TRBJ1-1; D is unclear. Trimming left V 11 bases short and J 5 bases short, with 15 bases between. Per the germline V gene, CDR1 is MDHEN and CDR2 is SYDVKM. This CDR3 contains 12 residues. CDR3 in amino acids: CAASWSRTEAFF. The CDR3 bases are TGTGCCGCCTCATGGTCGAGGACTGAAGCTTTCTTT.

This clone is a singleton in its sample. This chain uses TRBV5-6 with TRBJ2-3; D is ambiguous. V gave up 3 bases and J gave up 0 bases, with 11 bases separating them. Germline CDR1 reads SGHDT; CDR2 reads YYEEEE. There are 15 residues in the CDR3. CDR3 in DNA: TGTGCCAGCAGCTCACCGTCGCGTAGCACAGATACGCAGTATTTT. It yields the protein CASSSPSRSTDTQYF.

The chain recombines TRBV18 with TRBJ2-7; D uncertain. Trimming cost V 2 bases and J 2 bases, with 10 bases left between them. This CDR3 is built from 14 residues. Looked up from germline, CDR1 is KGHSH and CDR2 is LQKENI. CDR3 protein: CASSPSHETYEQYF. CDR3 nucleotide sequence: TGTGCCAGCTCACCATCACACGAAACCTACGAGCAGTACTTC.

This chain uses TRBV15 with TRBJ1-4; possibly TRBD1 for D (5 bases). Germline V gene lookup returns CDR1 LNHNV and CDR2 YYDKDF (reference sequence). V shed 2 bases and J shed 7 bases, with 8 bases lying between them. The CDR3 loop spans 13 amino acids. The CDR3 region is CATSRSQGEKLFF. The CDR3 DNA follows: TGTGCCACCAGCAGATCCCAGGGTGAAAAACTGTTTTTT.

The chain carries TRBV6-1 and TRBJ1-3; a possible D gene is TRBD1 (5 bases). The length of the CDR3 is 15 residues. The V and J ends lost 3 bases and 0 bases respectively, with 9 bases between them. Germline V gene data show CDR1 as MNHNS and CDR2 as SASEGT. The CDR3, as DNA: TGTGCCAGCAGTGAGCACAGGTTCTCTGGAAACACCATATATTTT. Translating gives CASSEHRFSGNTIYF.

The chain couples TRBV2 to TRBJ1-2, with a weak D call TRBD1 (6 bases). V was clipped by 2 bases and J by 7 bases, with 14 bases between them. The germline gives CDR1 SNHLY, CDR2 FYNNEI. The CDR3 covers 14 residues. CDR3 nucleotides: TGTGCCAGCAGTGAATTGGCAGGGGTGACTGGCTACACCTTC. The encoded protein is CASSELAGVTGYTF.

This clone was found once. This chain uses TRBV3-1 (or the pseudogene TRBV3-2) with TRBJ2-2; D is perhaps TRBD2 (5 bases). The CDR3 has 14 residues. Looked up from germline, CDR1 is LGHDT and CDR2 is YNNKEL (reference sequence). Trimming left V 2 bases short and J 6 bases short, with 10 bases between. As DNA, the CDR3 is TGTGCCAGCAGCCAAACTAGATCCCCCGGGGAGCTGTTTTTT. Translating gives CASSQTRSPGELFF.

The rearrangement uses TRBV11-3 and TRBJ2-7; 7 bases fit TRBD1. Germline assignment: CDR1 SGHNT and CDR2 YENEEA. This CDR3 has 12 residues. V shed 3 bases and J 6 bases; nucleotides not matched to a gene: 2. CDR3 sequence: CASSFAGGEQYF. The CDR3 DNA reads TGTGCCAGCAGCTTCGCAGGGGGCGAGCAGTACTTC.

This clone was detected only once. V and J are TRBV5-6 and TRBJ2-5; 7 bases are shared with TRBD1. This CDR3 is 16 amino acids long. V shed 4 bases and J 0 bases; nucleotides not matched to a gene: 9. Germline CDR1 and CDR2: SGHDT and YYEEEE. The CDR3 sequence is CASSNPGQMYQETQYF. The CDR3 bases are TGTGCCAGCAGCAATCCGGGACAGATGTACCAAGAGACCCAGTACTTC.

This clone was seen once. The chain recombines TRBV5-1 with TRBJ1-2; D gene uncertain. CDR3 length: 14 amino acids. Germline V lookup: CDR1 SGHRS, CDR2 YFSETQ. V gave up 0 bases and J gave up 2 bases, with 8 bases separating them. This CDR3 is CASSLVGLNYGYTF. Written as DNA, the CDR3 is TGCGCCAGCAGCTTGGTCGGTCTGAACTATGGCTACACCTTC.

The J gene is TRBJ1-5, the V gene TRBV15; no reliable D call. Trimming cost V 6 bases and J 2 bases, with 11 bases left between them. CDR1 LNHNV and CDR2 YYDKDF come from the germline V gene (reference sequence). This CDR3 has 14 amino acids. CDR3 in amino acids: CATSTGGGNQPQHF. The CDR3 DNA reads TGTGCCACCAGTACCGGAGGCGGCAATCAGCCCCAGCATTTT. Variable domain in full (rest from reference TRBV15 and TRBJ1-5): DAMVIQNPRYQVTQFGKPVTLSCSQTLNHNVMYWYQQKSSQAPKLLFHYYDKDFNNEADTPDNFQSRRPNTSFCFLDIRSPGLGDTAMYLCATSTGGGNQPQHFGDGTRLSIL.

The V gene is TRBV19, the J gene TRBJ1-1; 7 nucleotides agree with TRBD1. CDR1 is LNHDA and CDR2 is SQIVND in the germline V gene (reference sequence). This CDR3 comprises 15 residues. The trim removed 7 bases at V and 2 bases at J, leaving 10 bases unmatched. This CDR3 reads CASTIGGQRNTEAFF. The CDR3 nucleotides are TGTGCCAGTACCATTGGGGGACAGCGTAACACTGAAGCTTTCTTT.

V is TRBV5-1 and J is TRBJ1-1; 8 positions agree with TRBD1. The junction had 6 bases not matched to a gene; V was cut back by 4 bases and J by 4 bases. The V gene's germline CDR1 is SGHRS and CDR2 YFSETQ. This CDR3 spans 14 amino acids. CDR3 amino acids: CASSRGQGGTEAFF. The CDR3 DNA reads as TGCGCCAGCAGCCGAGGACAGGGCGGCACTGAAGCTTTCTTT.

This sequence joins TRBV28 and TRBJ2-7; 9 bases align to TRBD2. Germline assignment: CDR1 MDHEN and CDR2 SYDVKM. The CDR3 is made up of 12 amino acids. The CDR3 protein is CFSGRAQGEQYF. In nucleotides, the CDR3 is TGTTTTAGCGGGAGAGCTCAGGGCGAGCAGTACTTC.

The chain carries TRBV2 and TRBJ2-3, with TRBD2 matching 12 bases. CDR1 SNHLY and CDR2 FYNNEI come from the germline V gene. The CDR3 sequence is 17 residues long. The ends lost 3 bases at V and 9 bases at J; junction bases unmatched: 13. The CDR3 bases are TGTGCCAGCAGTGAGAGTAGGCTAGCGGGAGGGCCGGGGACGCAGTATTTT. Protein product: CASSESRLAGGPGTQYF.

The CDR3 sequence: CSASLADLGTEAFF. The CDR3 nucleotides read TGCAGTGCTAGTTTGGCCGACCTCGGGACTGAAGCTTTCTTT. V is TRBV20-1 and J is TRBJ1-1; no clear D gene. This CDR3 comprises 14 residues. Germline CDR1 DFQATT, CDR2 SNEGSKA (reference sequence). V shed 3 bases and J shed 5 bases, with 16 bases lying between them.

The chain couples TRBV7-2 to TRBJ1-4; 8 bases agree with TRBD1. V shed 5 bases and J 7 bases; nucleotides not matched to a gene: 9. This CDR3 spans 15 amino acids. CDR1 and CDR2 from the germline V gene are SGHTA and FQGNSA. The CDR3 is CASSPTGEASEKLFF. CDR3 coding DNA: TGTGCCAGCAGCCCGACAGGGGAAGCAAGTGAAAAACTGTTTTTT.